Listed below are T cell receptor beta chains from one sample, sequenced in a study of siplizumab effects on memory and regulatory T cells. Assay: immunoSEQ multiplex PCR; the TCRdb copy retains only in-frame clones and omits some. The table lists roughly 100,000 clones, 93% of them singletons, with 0.32% in the top ten. Sequenced input: CD4+ T cells sorted from blood. Receptors were obtained from a human donor in good health. CDR3s include the opening cysteine and the closing phenylalanine or tryptophan. A D gene is named only where the DNA matches it firmly. Rows may omit the clone size; those that give it use once, few, many or a size class.

few	.	TRBV19	TRBJ1-6	TGTGCCAGTACCCGGCAGTCCACCCGAAATTCACCCCTCCACTTT	CASTRQSTRNSPLHF
.	TRBD2	TRBV5-4	TRBJ2-2	TGTGCCAGCAGCTTGAGCGCTAGCGGGAGAAGGAACACCGGGGAGCTGTTTTTT	CASSLSASGRRNTGELFF
.	TRBD1	TRBV7-9	TRBJ1-3	TGTGCCAGCAGCGCAACGGGACAGGGAAACACCATATATTTT	CASSATGQGNTIYF
.	.	TRBV29-1	TRBJ1-1	TGCAGCGTTGAAGCAGGGATGACAGCGATGAACACTGAAGCTTTCTTT	CSVEAGMTAMNTEAFF
.	TRBD2	TRBV6-1	TRBJ2-2	TGTGCCAGCAGTGACTGGGGGGGAGTAACCGGGGAGCTGTTTTTT	CASSDWGGVTGELFF
.	.	TRBV4-1	TRBJ2-1	TGCGCCAGCAGCCAATTTGAGGGACTGGCACCAGGGGAGCAGTTCTTC	CASSQFEGLAPGEQFF
.	.	TRBV25-1	TRBJ2-3	TGTGCCAGCAAGTCACGGATCACAGATACGCAGTATTTT	CASKSRITDTQYF
.	.	TRBV9	TRBJ2-2	TGTGCCAGCAGCGTACATGGCGGGCCTAACACCGGGGAGCTGTTTTTT	CASSVHGGPNTGELFF
.	.	TRBV2	TRBJ2-7	TGTGCCAGCAGTGAAGATCGGGGCTCCTACGAGCAGTACTTC	CASSEDRGSYEQYF
.	TRBD2	TRBV6-1	TRBJ2-2	TGTGCCAGCAGTGCAAGGACTAGCGGGAGTCAGGGGGAGCTGTTTTTT	CASSARTSGSQGELFF
.	TRBD2	TRBV7-2	TRBJ2-1	TGTGCCAGCAGCGAACTAGCGGGACGACACAATGAGCAGTTCTTC	CASSELAGRHNEQFF
.	.	TRBV5-4	TRBJ2-3	TGTGCCAGCACTCAGACTGATGAGGCAGATACGCAGTATTTT	CASTQTDEADTQYF
.	.	TRBV7-6	TRBJ1-2	TGTGCCAGCAGCCCCGACGTTTCCTATGGCTACACCTTC	CASSPDVSYGYTF
.	TRBD1	TRBV14	TRBJ2-6	TGTGCCAGCAGCGGGACAGGGACTGGGGCCAACGTCCTGACTTTC	CASSGTGTGANVLTF
.	.	TRBV14	TRBJ1-3	TGTGCCAGCAGCCAAGATCTTAGGAGGCAGCCAGACTCTGGAAACACCATATATTTT	CASSQDLRRQPDSGNTIYF
.	.	TRBV19	TRBJ1-1	TGTGCCAGTGGCAGGGTGAACACTGAAGCTTTCTTT	CASGRVNTEAFF
.	.	TRBV7-8	TRBJ2-7	TGTGCCAGCAGCCCCCTCTACGAGCAGTACTTC	CASSPLYEQYF
.	TRBD2	TRBV6-5	TRBJ2-1	TGTGCCAGCAGTTTAGGACTAGCGGCCTTGAATGAGCAGTTCTTC	CASSLGLAALNEQFF